The 6 T cell receptor beta chains reported below all come from one sample, sequenced in a study of OX40 agonist ivuxolimab in advanced cancers. TCRdb keeps only in-frame clones here, not all; method: immunoSEQ multiplex PCR. In the table there are 35,000 to 55,000 clones, approximately 80% of which are singletons. Sequencing used CD4+ or CD8+ T cells sorted from blood, obtained in a trial of the OX40 agonist ivuxolimab. These receptors were collected from an adult with an advanced solid tumor such as melanoma, head and neck, liver or kidney cancer.

Here the CDR3 reads CASSLGPDRGGQPQHF. Here the CDR3 DNA reads TGTGCCAGCAGCCTCGGCCCCGACAGGGGCGGCCAGCCCCAGCATTTT. V gene TRBV7-2 combines with J gene TRBJ1-5; 8 bases fit TRBD1. This CDR3 has 16 amino acids. Per the germline V gene, CDR1 is SGHTA and CDR2 is FQGNSA. J was trimmed by 7 bases and V by 5 bases; bases with no gene match: 13.

V is TRBV5-1 and J is TRBJ2-7; 7 positions agree with TRBD2. Germline V gives CDR1 SGHRS, CDR2 YFSETQ. The CDR3 sequence is 16 residues long. Trimming removed 4 bases from V and 2 bases from J; junction bases left unmatched: 12. The CDR3 is CASSLGGAGSPYEQYF. The CDR3 nucleotides are TGCGCCAGCAGCCTTGGGGGAGCGGGGTCCCCCTACGAGCAGTACTTC.

The chain combines TRBV18 with TRBJ2-1; the D call may be TRBD1 or TRBD2 (6 bases each). CDR1 is KGHSH and CDR2 is LQKENI in the germline V gene. Between the trimmed V and J ends, which lost 3 bases and 9 bases, there was a span of 9 bases. The CDR3 extends over 12 amino acids. The CDR3: CASSPGGGEQFF. The CDR3 DNA sequence: TGTGCCAGCTCACCTGGAGGGGGTGAGCAGTTCTTC.

The chain links TRBV28 to TRBJ2-7; 8 nucleotides line up with TRBD2. This CDR3 has 11 residues. CDR1 and CDR2 from the germline V gene are MDHEN and SYDVKM. With V trimmed by 6 bases and J by 5 bases, 0 bases remained unmatched. This CDR3 is CASRGLDEQYF. CDR3 coding DNA: TGTGCCAGCAGGGGACTAGACGAGCAGTACTTC.

This clone was seen more than once but under ten times. This chain joins TRBV28 and TRBJ1-2; D is unclear. CDR1 and CDR2 from the germline V gene are MDHEN and SYDVKM. V lost 2 bases, J lost 7 bases, and 11 bases lay in between. The CDR3 runs to 13 residues. The CDR3 bases are TGTGCCAGCAGTTTAAGCCAAGGGAGTGGCTACACCTTC. Translated, it gives CASSLSQGSGYTF.

V and J are TRBV19 and TRBJ1-5, with 10 bases matching TRBD1. CDR1 is LNHDA, CDR2 SQIVND, per germline (reference sequence). The CDR3 loop spans 14 amino acids. Trimming at V came to 3 bases and at J to 6 bases, leaving 2 bases not matched to a gene. The CDR3 DNA sequence: TGTGCCAGTAGTATTGGACAGGGGGGTCAGCCCCAGCATTTT. Its translation is CASSIGQGGQPQHF.